Following are 25 T cell receptor beta chains from one sample sequenced in a study of post-analysis software for immune sequencing data. Broader study findings: Controls had lower frequencies than patients of about 5 TRBV segments, which included TRBV5-6, TRBV5-1 and TRBV20-1.

Each TCR beta cDNA library carried unique molecular identifiers. MiXCR, run by TCRdb on the PCR reads, gives a single entry per CDR3 protein. The table includes about 540,000 distinct CDR3 sequences, 30% to 40% detected once. Antigens of these TCRs are unknown. The sequenced sample was blood. Source of these receptors: a girl between 2 and 17 years old with multiple sclerosis.

The V call is TRBV5-1, the J call TRBJ2-4; TRBD1 aligns across 12 bases. Trimming took 4 bases from V and 5 from J; bases not matched to a gene: 10. The CDR3 consists of 17 residues. Germline V gene lookup returns CDR1 SGHRS and CDR2 YFSETQ. CDR3 amino acids: CASSREPGQGAENIQYF. DNA of the CDR3: TGCGCCAGCAGCCGAGAACCGGGACAGGGGGCTGAAAACATTCAGTACTTC.

This chain joins TRBV11-2 and TRBJ2-1; the match to TRBD2 covers 11 bases. V lost 4 bases and J lost 5; bases outside the gene matches: 4. Germline V gene sequence: CDR1 SGHAT, CDR2 FQNNGV. The CDR3 loop spans 15 amino acids. In DNA, the CDR3 is TGTGCCAGCAGCTGGGGACTAGCGGTGAACAATGAGCAGTTCTTC. It encodes CASSWGLAVNNEQFF.

This clonotype was found many times. This chain uses TRBV20-1 with TRBJ2-3; no clear D gene. Germline loops: CDR1 DFQATT, CDR2 SNEGSKA (reference sequence). The CDR3 is 12 amino acids. Trimming stripped 6 bases from V and 0 bases from J, with 7 bases between. The CDR3 bases are TGCAGTGCCCTGGCTAGCACAGATACGCAGTATTTT. This codes for CSALASTDTQYF.

On this clonotype: Mismatch with germline at one junction end may stem from a read error. The chain recombines TRBV9 with TRBJ2-5; tentative D call: TRBD2 (5 bases). This CDR3 comprises 15 residues. The germline gives CDR1 SGDLS, CDR2 YYNGEE. DNA for the CDR3: TGTGCCAGCGGCGTAGGAGGCCTTCTCCAAGAGACCCAGTACTTC. Its translation is CASGVGGLLQETQYF.

This clonotype turned up a few times. The chain combines TRBV29-1 with TRBJ2-1; TRBD2 agrees at 12 bases. This CDR3 contains 17 residues. Trimming cost V 7 bases and J 4 bases; bases outside gene matches: 14. From germline, CDR1 is SQVTM and CDR2 ANQGSEA. CDR3: CSAPKGLTSGGYNEQFF. CDR3 coding DNA: TGCAGCGCCCCCAAAGGACTAACTAGCGGGGGGTACAATGAGCAGTTCTTC.

The chain employs TRBV3-1 and TRBJ1-2; 7 positions agree with TRBD1. This CDR3 comprises 16 residues. Looked up from germline, CDR1 is LGHDT and CDR2 is YNNKEL (reference sequence). J lost 4 bases, V lost 1 base, and 9 bases had no gene match. Here the CDR3 DNA reads TGTGCCAGCAGCCAAGTTCGGACAGGCTTTTCCTATGGCTACACCTTC. The encoded protein is CASSQVRTGFSYGYTF.

The chain carries TRBV5-6 and TRBJ2-5; TRBD2 aligns across 10 bases. Trimming removed 2 bases from V and 5 bases from J; junction bases left unmatched: 9. In germline, CDR1 is SGHDT, CDR2 YYEEEE. The CDR3 totals 16 residues. The CDR3 nucleotides read TGTGCCAGCAGCTTTTTAAGCGGGGGGGGTGCTGAGACCCAGTACTTC. Its translation: CASSFLSGGGAETQYF.

This clonotype was recorded at least ten times. The rearrangement links TRBV4-1 to TRBJ1-2; 9 bases are a match to TRBD1. V shed 3 bases, J shed 4 bases, and the junction held 9 bases outside the gene matches. The CDR3 spans 16 residues. Per germline, CDR1 MGHRA and CDR2 YSYEKL. CDR3 sequence reads: CASSQAGTGNTYGYTF. CDR3 nucleotides: TGCGCCAGCAGCCAGGCAGGGACAGGGAACACCTATGGCTACACCTTC.

The genes are TRBV20-1 and TRBJ1-2; D is uncertain. V was pared by 4 bases and J by 8 bases, with 11 bases between. CDR3 length: 11 amino acids. Germline V gene lookup returns CDR1 DFQATT and CDR2 SNEGSKA (reference sequence). The CDR3 nucleotides read TGCAGTGCTATGAGAAGAGGCGGCTACACCTTC. It codes for CSAMRRGGYTF.

This sequence joins TRBV7-3 and TRBJ2-3, with D tentatively TRBD1 (6 bases). Looked up from germline, CDR1 is SGHTA and CDR2 is FQGTGA. The CDR3 is 14 residues long. V gave up 5 bases and J gave up 8 bases, with 17 bases separating them. CDR3 in amino acids: CASSPGTARGTQYF. CDR3 nucleotides: TGTGCCAGCAGCCCGGGGACCGCCAGGGGTACGCAGTATTTT.

The chain has TRBV4-1 and TRBJ2-4, with 10 nucleotides matching TRBD1. The trim removed 5 bases at V and 0 bases at J, leaving 13 bases unmatched. The germline V gene has CDR1 MGHRA and CDR2 YSYEKL. The CDR3 length is 19 residues. CDR3 nucleotides: TGCGCCAGCAGCTCCGCGGAGAAAGACAGGGGGCTAGCCAAAAACATTCAGTACTTC. Residues: CASSSAEKDRGLAKNIQYF.

In the case of this clonotype: This may be a read error: a much more frequent sequence differs by one nucleotide. The chain employs TRBV4-2 and TRBJ2-7; D is undetermined. The germline V gene has CDR1 LGHNA and CDR2 YNFKEQ. There are 14 residues in the CDR3. Trimming took 6 bases from V and 7 from J, leaving 19 bases between them. CDR3 coding DNA: TGTGCCAGCAGGTTCGGAGACGGGTACAATGAGCAGTACTTC. As protein: CASRFGDGYNEQYF.

This chain connects TRBV20-1 to TRBJ2-7, with D hard to call. CDR1 DFQATT and CDR2 SNEGSKA come from the germline V gene (reference sequence). The V end was cut by 1 base, the J end by 4 bases, with 11 bases between. The CDR3 length is 13 residues. In nucleotides, the CDR3 is TGCAGTGCTAGAGGCAGGCAGTCTTACGAGCAGTACTTC. Protein product: CSARGRQSYEQYF.

The chain employs TRBV20-1 and TRBJ2-7; D gene ambiguous. CDR1 and CDR2 from the germline V gene are DFQATT and SNEGSKA (reference sequence). The V end was cut by 0 bases, the J end by 0 bases, with 12 bases between. This CDR3 region has 15 residues. CDR3 sequence reads: CSARDLRVSSYEQYF. The CDR3, as DNA: TGCAGTGCTAGAGATTTGCGAGTGAGCTCCTACGAGCAGTACTTC.

The V and J genes are TRBV20-1 and TRBJ2-1, with 7 positions matching TRBD1. With 3 bases clipped from V and 9 bases from J, the junction kept 5 bases outside the gene matches. CDR1 is DFQATT and CDR2 is SNEGSKA in the germline V gene (reference sequence). The CDR3 runs 12 residues. In DNA, the CDR3 is TGCAGTGCTAGGGGGGCAGGGGGTGAGCAGTTCTTC. This translates into CSARGAGGEQFF.

The chain has TRBV2 and TRBJ2-3; 8 bases fit TRBD2. In germline, CDR1 is SNHLY, CDR2 FYNNEI. J lost 5 bases, V lost 4 bases, and 5 bases had no gene match. The CDR3 runs 14 residues. This CDR3 is CASSVSGAGDTQYF. The CDR3 DNA sequence: TGTGCCAGCAGTGTTAGCGGGGCGGGAGATACGCAGTATTTT.

The chain joins TRBV5-1 to TRBJ2-1; no clear D. Germline V gene sequence: CDR1 SGHRS, CDR2 YFSETQ. V lost 5 bases and J 14 bases, leaving 20 bases between the germline ends. The length of the CDR3 is 13 residues. The CDR3 coding sequence is TGCGCCAGCAGTAATGGTTTTACTGGTATGAAGTTCTTC. It encodes CASSNGFTGMKFF.

This clonotype was detected a few times. The rearrangement uses TRBV5-1 and TRBJ2-3, with D unclear. The CDR3 covers 15 residues. CDR1 and CDR2 (germline): SGHRS, YFSETQ. The V gene lost 0 bases and the J gene lost 3 bases, with 11 bases spanning the gap. CDR3 sequence: CASSLDHTKTDTQYF. The CDR3 nucleotides read TGCGCCAGCAGCTTGGATCACACAAAAACAGATACGCAGTATTTT.

CDR3 coding DNA: TGTGCCAGCAGCTTGCTTTGGGGGTCTGGTCAGCCCCAGCATTTT. This encodes CASSLLWGSGQPQHF. This chain links TRBV5-5 with TRBJ1-5, with D tentatively TRBD1 (5 bases). Trimming shortened V by 1 base and J by 6 bases, and 14 bases separated the two germline ends. Germline CDR1 is SGHKS and CDR2 is YYEKEE (reference sequence). The CDR3 consists of 15 residues. Looking up the rest from reference TRBV5-5 and TRBJ1-5 gives the full variable domain: DAGVTQSPTHLIKTRGQQVTLRCSPISGHKSVSWYQQVLGQGPQFIFQYYEKEERGRGNFPDRFSARQFPNYSSELNVNALLLGDSALYLCASSLLWGSGQPQHFGDGTRLSIL.

This clonotype was observed a few times. This chain connects TRBV6-5 to TRBJ2-5; 10 bases agree with TRBD2. In germline, CDR1 is MNHEY, CDR2 SVGAGI. V lost 7 bases, J lost 4 bases, and 6 bases stayed unmatched. This CDR3 has 14 amino acids. The CDR3 DNA reads as TGTGCCAGCACTCAGCGGGGGGGACGAGAGACCCAGTACTTC. Its translation: CASTQRGGRETQYF.

This clonotype showed up just a few times. The V call is TRBV6-1, the J call TRBJ1-5; D is unresolved. Per the germline V gene, CDR1 is MNHNS and CDR2 is SASEGT. The CDR3 spans 15 residues. The V gene lost 4 bases and the J gene lost 2 bases, with 12 bases spanning the gap. CDR3 amino acids: CASSGSAGGNQPQHF. CDR3 DNA: TGTGCCAGCAGTGGAAGTGCAGGTGGCAATCAGCCCCAGCATTTT.

The chain carries TRBV20-1 and TRBJ2-3, with a possible D match to TRBD1 (5 bases). The V end was cut by 2 bases, the J end by 2 bases, with 26 bases between. Germline assignment: CDR1 DFQATT and CDR2 SNEGSKA (reference sequence). The CDR3 covers 19 residues. Here the CDR3 DNA reads TGCAGTGCTAGATCCGCCCAGGGAAAGTTTTCGATACACACAGATACGCAGTATTTT. Protein: CSARSAQGKFSIHTDTQYF.

The J gene is TRBJ2-3, the V gene TRBV3-1, with TRBD2 identical over 8 bases. CDR1 is LGHDT and CDR2 is YNNKEL in the germline V gene (reference sequence). V shed 4 bases and J 5 bases; nucleotides not matched to a gene: 17. The CDR3 contains 18 residues. The CDR3 DNA sequence: TGTGCCAGCAGCCGAAACATCATAGCGGGGAGGGCGATAGATACGCAGTATTTT. This translates into CASSRNIIAGRAIDTQYF.

This clonotype was counted only a few times. This chain links TRBV29-1 with TRBJ2-6; TRBD1 matches 7 bases. Germline assignment: CDR1 SQVTM and CDR2 ANQGSEA. The CDR3 contains 18 residues. The junction had 11 bases not matched to a gene; V was cut back by 1 base and J by 2 bases. The CDR3 DNA reads TGCAGCGTTGAAGTAGCGACAGGGAGTTGGGCTGGGGCCAACGTCCTGACTTTC. It specifies CSVEVATGSWAGANVLTF.

This clonotype came up a few times. The V and J genes are TRBV11-2 and TRBJ1-1; a possible D gene is TRBD1 (6 bases). Looked up from germline, CDR1 is SGHAT and CDR2 is FQNNGV. V dropped 4 bases and J dropped 4 bases, with 16 bases sitting between them. The CDR3 sequence is 15 residues long. CDR3: CASSSFGGLSTEAFF. For the CDR3, the DNA is TGTGCCAGCAGCTCCTTCGGGGGGCTGAGCACTGAAGCTTTCTTT.